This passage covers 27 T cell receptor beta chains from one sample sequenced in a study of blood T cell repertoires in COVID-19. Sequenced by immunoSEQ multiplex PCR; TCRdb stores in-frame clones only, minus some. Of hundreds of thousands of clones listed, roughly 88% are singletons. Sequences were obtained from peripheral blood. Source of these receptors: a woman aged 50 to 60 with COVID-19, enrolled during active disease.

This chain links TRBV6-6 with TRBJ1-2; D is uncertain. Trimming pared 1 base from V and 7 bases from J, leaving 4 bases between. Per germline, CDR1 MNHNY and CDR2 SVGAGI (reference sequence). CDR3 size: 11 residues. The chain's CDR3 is CASSYLRGYTF. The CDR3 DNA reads TGTGCCAGCAGTTACTTGCGTGGCTACACCTTC.

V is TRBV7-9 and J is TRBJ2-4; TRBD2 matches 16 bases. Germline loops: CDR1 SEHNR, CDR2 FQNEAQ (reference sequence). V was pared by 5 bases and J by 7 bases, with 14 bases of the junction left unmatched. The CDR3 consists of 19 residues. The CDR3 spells CASSLGLAGGRLRENIQYF. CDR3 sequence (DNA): TGTGCCAGCAGCCTGGGACTAGCGGGGGGGCGGCTACGCGAGAACATTCAGTACTTC.

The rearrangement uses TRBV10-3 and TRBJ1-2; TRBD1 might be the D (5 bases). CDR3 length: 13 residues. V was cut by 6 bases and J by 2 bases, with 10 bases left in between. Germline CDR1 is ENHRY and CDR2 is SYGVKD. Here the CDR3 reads CAIRGEANYGYTF. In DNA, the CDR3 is TGTGCCATCAGGGGGGAGGCCAACTATGGCTACACCTTC.

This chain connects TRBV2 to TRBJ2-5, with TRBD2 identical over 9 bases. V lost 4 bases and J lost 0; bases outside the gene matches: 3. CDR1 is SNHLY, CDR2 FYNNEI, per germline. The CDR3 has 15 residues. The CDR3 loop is CASSGLAVYQETQYF. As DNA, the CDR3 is TGTGCCAGCAGTGGACTAGCGGTATACCAAGAGACCCAGTACTTC.

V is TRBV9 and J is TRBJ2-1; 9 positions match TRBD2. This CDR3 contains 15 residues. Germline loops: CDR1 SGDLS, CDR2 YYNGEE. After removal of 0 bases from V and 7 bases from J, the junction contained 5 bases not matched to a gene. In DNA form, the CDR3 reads TGTGCCAGCAGCGTAGGACTAGCGGACCCGAATGAGCAGTTCTTC. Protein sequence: CASSVGLADPNEQFF.

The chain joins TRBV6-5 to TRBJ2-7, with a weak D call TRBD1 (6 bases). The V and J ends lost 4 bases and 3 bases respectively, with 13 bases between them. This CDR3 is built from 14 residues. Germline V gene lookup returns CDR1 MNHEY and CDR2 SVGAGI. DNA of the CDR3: TGTGCCAGCAGTTTCGGGACACCCAACTACGAGCAGTACTTC. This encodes CASSFGTPNYEQYF.

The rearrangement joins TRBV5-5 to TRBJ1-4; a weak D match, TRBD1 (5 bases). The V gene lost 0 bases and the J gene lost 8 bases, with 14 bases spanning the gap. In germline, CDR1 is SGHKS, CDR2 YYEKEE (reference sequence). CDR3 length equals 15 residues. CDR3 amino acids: CASSLAGGDGEKLFF. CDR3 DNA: TGTGCCAGCAGCTTGGCCGGGGGGGACGGAGAAAAACTGTTTTTT.

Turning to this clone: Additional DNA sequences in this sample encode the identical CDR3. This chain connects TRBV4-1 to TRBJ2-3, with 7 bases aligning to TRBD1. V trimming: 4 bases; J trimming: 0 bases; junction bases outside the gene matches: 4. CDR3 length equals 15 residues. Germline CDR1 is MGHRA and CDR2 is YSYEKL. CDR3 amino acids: CASSLRQGSTDTQYF. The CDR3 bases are TGCGCCAGCAGCCTTAGACAGGGAAGCACAGATACGCAGTATTTT.

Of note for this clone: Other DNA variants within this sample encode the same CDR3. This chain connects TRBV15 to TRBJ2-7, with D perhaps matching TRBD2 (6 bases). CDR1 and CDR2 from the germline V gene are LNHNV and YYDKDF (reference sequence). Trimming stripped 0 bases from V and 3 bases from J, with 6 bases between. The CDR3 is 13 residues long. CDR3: CATSRERDYEQYF. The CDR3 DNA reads TGTGCCACCAGCAGAGAGCGGGACTACGAGCAGTACTTC.

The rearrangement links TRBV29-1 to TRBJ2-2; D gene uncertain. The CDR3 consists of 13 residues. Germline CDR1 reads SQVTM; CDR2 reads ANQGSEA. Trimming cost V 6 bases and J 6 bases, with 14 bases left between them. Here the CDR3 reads CSVSNTIAGELFF. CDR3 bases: TGCAGCGTATCGAACACCATCGCCGGGGAGCTGTTTTTT.

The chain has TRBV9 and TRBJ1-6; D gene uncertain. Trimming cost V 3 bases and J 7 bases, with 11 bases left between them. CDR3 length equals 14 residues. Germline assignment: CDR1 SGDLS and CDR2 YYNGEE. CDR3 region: CASSGDSKNSPLHF. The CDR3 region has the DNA TGTGCCAGCAGCGGCGACTCGAAAAATTCACCCCTCCACTTT. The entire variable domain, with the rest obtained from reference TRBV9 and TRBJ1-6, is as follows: DSGVTQTPKHLITATGQRVTLRCSPRSGDLSVYWYQQSLDQGLQFLIQYYNGEERAKGNILERFSAQQFPDLHSELNLSSLELGDSALYFCASSGDSKNSPLHFGNGTRLTVT.

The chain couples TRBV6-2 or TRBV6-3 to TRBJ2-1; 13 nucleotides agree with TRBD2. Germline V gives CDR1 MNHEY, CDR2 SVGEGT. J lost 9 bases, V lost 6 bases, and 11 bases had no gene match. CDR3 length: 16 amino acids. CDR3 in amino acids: CASSHTGLAGDGEQFF. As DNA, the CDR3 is TGTGCCAGCAGCCATACCGGACTAGCGGGGGATGGTGAGCAGTTCTTC.

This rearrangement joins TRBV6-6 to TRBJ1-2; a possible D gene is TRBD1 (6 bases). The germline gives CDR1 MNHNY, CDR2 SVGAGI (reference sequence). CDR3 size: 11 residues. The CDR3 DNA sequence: TGTGCATGTGGGGGGGCTGGTGGCTACACCTTC. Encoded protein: CACGGAGGYTF.

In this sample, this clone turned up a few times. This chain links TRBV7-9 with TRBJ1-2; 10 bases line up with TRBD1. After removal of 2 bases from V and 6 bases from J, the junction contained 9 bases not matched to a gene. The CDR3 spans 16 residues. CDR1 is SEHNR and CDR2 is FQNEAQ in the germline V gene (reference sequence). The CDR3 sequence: CASSLRWGTGEDGYTF. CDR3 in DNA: TGTGCCAGCAGCTTACGCTGGGGGACAGGGGAGGATGGCTACACCTTC.

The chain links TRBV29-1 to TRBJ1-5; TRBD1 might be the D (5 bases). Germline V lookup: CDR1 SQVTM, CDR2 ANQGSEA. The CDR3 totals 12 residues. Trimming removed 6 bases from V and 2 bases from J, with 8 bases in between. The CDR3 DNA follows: TGCAGCGTGGGGGGGGGCAATCAGCCCCAGCATTTT. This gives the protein CSVGGGNQPQHF. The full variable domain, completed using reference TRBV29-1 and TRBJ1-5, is SAVISQKPSRDICQRGTSLTIQCQVDSQVTMMFWYRQQPGQSLTLIATANQGSEATYESGFVIDKFPISRPNLTFSTLTVSNMSPEDSSIYLCSVGGGNQPQHFGDGTRLSIL.

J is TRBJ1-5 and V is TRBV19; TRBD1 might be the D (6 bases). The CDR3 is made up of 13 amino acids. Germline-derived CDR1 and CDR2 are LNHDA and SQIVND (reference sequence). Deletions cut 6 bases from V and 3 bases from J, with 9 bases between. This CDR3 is CASSRGYNQPQHF. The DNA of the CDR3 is TGTGCCAGTAGCAGGGGTTACAATCAGCCCCAGCATTTT.

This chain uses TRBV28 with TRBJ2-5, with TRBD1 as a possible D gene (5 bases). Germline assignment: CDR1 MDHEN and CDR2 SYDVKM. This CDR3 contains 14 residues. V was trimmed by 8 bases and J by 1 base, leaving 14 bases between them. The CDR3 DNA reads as TGTGCCAGCCGCCCAGGGATCTTCCAAGAGACCCAGTACTTC. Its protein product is CASRPGIFQETQYF. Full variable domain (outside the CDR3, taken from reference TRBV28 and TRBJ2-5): DVKVTQSSRYLVKRTGEKVFLECVQDMDHENMFWYRQDPGLGLRLIYFSYDVKMKEKGDIPEGYSVSREKKERFSLILESASTNQTSMYLCASRPGIFQETQYFGPGTRLLVL.

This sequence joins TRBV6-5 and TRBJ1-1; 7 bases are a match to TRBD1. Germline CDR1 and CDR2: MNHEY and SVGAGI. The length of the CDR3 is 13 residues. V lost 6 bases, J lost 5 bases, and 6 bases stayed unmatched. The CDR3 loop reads CASRRGRLTEAFF. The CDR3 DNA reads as TGTGCCAGCAGGAGGGGGCGCTTAACTGAAGCTTTCTTT.

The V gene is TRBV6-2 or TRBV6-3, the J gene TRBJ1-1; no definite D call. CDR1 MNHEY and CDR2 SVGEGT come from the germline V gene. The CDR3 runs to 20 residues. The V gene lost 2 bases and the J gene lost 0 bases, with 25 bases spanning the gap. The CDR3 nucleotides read TGTGCCAGCAGTTACAATCGGATGAAGTCGGCCAGGATAATGAACACTGAAGCTTTCTTT. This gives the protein CASSYNRMKSARIMNTEAFF.

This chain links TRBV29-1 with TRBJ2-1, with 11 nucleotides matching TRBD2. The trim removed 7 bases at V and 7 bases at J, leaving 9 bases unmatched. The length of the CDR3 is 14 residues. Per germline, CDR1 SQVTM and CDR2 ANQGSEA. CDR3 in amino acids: CSGDTSGGGNEQFF. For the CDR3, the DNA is TGCAGCGGGGACACTAGCGGGGGAGGGAATGAGCAGTTCTTC.

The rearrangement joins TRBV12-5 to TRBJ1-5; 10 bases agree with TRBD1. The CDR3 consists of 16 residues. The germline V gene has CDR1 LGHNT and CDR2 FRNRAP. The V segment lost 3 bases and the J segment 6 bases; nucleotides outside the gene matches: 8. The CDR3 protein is CASGLPGQGGGQPQHF. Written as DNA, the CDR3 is TGTGCTAGTGGTTTACCTGGACAGGGGGGCGGTCAGCCCCAGCATTTT.

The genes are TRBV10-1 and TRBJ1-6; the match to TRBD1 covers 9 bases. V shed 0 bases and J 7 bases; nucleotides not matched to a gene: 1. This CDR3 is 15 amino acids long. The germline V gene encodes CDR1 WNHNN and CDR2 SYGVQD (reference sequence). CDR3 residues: CASSESGQGNSPLHF. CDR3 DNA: TGCGCCAGCAGTGAGTCGGGACAGGGAAATTCACCCCTCCACTTT.

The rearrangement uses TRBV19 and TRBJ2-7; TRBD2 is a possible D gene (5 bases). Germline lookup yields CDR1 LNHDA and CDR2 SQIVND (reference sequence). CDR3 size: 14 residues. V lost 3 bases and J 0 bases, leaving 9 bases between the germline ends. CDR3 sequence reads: CASSITGSSYEQYF. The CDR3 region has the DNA TGTGCCAGTAGTATCACGGGGAGCTCCTACGAGCAGTACTTC.

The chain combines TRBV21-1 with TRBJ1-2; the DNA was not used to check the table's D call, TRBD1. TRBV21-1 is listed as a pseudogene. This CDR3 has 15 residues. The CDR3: CASRPKTGGSRGYTF. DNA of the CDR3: TGTGCCAGCAGGCCTAAGACAGGGGGTTCGAGAGGCTACACCTTC.

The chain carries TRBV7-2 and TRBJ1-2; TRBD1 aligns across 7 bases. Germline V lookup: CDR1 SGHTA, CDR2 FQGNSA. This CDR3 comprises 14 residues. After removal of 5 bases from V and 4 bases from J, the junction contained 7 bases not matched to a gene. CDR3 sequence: CASSLKTGIYGYTF. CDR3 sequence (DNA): TGTGCCAGCAGCCTTAAGACAGGGATCTATGGCTACACCTTC.

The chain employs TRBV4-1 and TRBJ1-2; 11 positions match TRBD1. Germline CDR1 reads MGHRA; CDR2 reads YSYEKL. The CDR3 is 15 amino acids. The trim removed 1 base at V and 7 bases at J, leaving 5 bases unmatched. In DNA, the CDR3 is TGCGCCAGCAGCCAAGTGGGGGGACAGGGGGTTGGCTACACCTTC. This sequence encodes CASSQVGGQGVGYTF.

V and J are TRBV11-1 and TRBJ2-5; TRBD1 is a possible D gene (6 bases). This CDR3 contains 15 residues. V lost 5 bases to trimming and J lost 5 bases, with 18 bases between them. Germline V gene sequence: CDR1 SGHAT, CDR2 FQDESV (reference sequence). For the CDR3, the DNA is TGTGCCAGCAGCCCGGACCATACAGGGAAGGAGACCCAGTACTTC. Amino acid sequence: CASSPDHTGKETQYF.